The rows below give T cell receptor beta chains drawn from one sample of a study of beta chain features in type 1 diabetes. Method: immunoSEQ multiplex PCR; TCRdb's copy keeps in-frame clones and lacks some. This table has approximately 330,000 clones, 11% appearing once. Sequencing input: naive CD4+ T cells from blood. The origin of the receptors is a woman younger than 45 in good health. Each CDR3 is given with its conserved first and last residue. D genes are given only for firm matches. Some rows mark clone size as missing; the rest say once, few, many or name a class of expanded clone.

cdr3_aa: CASSLGRTGGWGRTEAFF
cdr3_nt: TGTGCCAGTAGTCTAGGGAGGACAGGGGGCTGGGGACGGACTGAAGCTTTCTTT
v_call: TRBV19
d_call: TRBD1
clone_size: .
j_call: TRBJ1-1

cdr3_aa: CASGHGLHF
cdr3_nt: TGTGCCAGTGGACACGGGCTTCATTTT
v_call: TRBV19
d_call: .
clone_size: .
j_call: TRBJ1-5

cdr3_aa: CASSPRAVSTDTQYF
cdr3_nt: TGTGCCAGCAGCCCCCGCGCCGTTAGCACAGATACGCAGTATTTT
v_call: TRBV7-2
d_call: .
clone_size: .
j_call: TRBJ2-3

cdr3_aa: CASSHPGSSVWGGPGDTQYF
cdr3_nt: TGCGCCAGCAGCCATCCGGGGTCCTCAGTCTGGGGAGGGCCCGGAGATACGCAGTATTTT
v_call: TRBV4-1
d_call: TRBD2
clone_size: few
j_call: TRBJ2-3

cdr3_aa: CASSPGQDRRTGELFF
cdr3_nt: TGTGCCAGCAGCCCCGGACAGGACCGACGTACCGGGGAGCTGTTTTTT
v_call: TRBV7-3
d_call: TRBD1
clone_size: .
j_call: TRBJ2-2

cdr3_aa: CASSRDNDYGYTF
cdr3_nt: TGTGCCAGCAGCCGGGACAATGACTATGGCTACACCTTC
v_call: TRBV7-9
d_call: .
clone_size: .
j_call: TRBJ1-2

cdr3_aa: CASISLAGTYNEQFF
cdr3_nt: TGTGCCAGCATAAGTCTAGCGGGAACCTACAATGAGCAGTTCTTC
v_call: TRBV7-9
d_call: TRBD2
clone_size: .
j_call: TRBJ2-1

cdr3_aa: CAWSVSGDIQYF
cdr3_nt: TGTGCCTGGAGTGTCTCAGGGGACATTCAGTACTTC
v_call: TRBV30
d_call: .
clone_size: .
j_call: TRBJ2-4

cdr3_aa: CASSLYYGYTF
cdr3_nt: TGTGCCAGCAGCCTCTACTATGGCTACACCTTC
v_call: TRBV2
d_call: .
clone_size: .
j_call: TRBJ1-2

cdr3_aa: CATSRDRGHYEQYF
cdr3_nt: TGTGCCACCAGCAGAGACAGGGGGCACTACGAGCAGTACTTC
v_call: TRBV15
d_call: TRBD1
clone_size: few
j_call: TRBJ2-7

cdr3_aa: CASSQVQNYGYTF
cdr3_nt: TGTGCCAGCAGCCAAGTACAGAACTATGGCTACACCTTC
v_call: TRBV14
d_call: .
clone_size: .
j_call: TRBJ1-2

cdr3_aa: CASISRDGEKLFF
cdr3_nt: TGTGCCAGCATCTCCAGGGATGGTGAAAAACTGTTTTTT
v_call: TRBV6-5
d_call: .
clone_size: .
j_call: TRBJ1-4

cdr3_aa: CASSIARSGVRYTF
cdr3_nt: TGTGCCAGCAGTATAGCCCGGAGCGGGGTAAGGTACACCTTC
v_call: TRBV27
d_call: .
clone_size: .
j_call: TRBJ1-2

cdr3_aa: CASSIGPGGGPQHF
cdr3_nt: TGTGCCAGTAGTATAGGGCCGGGAGGCGGGCCCCAGCATTTT
v_call: TRBV19
d_call: .
clone_size: .
j_call: TRBJ1-5

cdr3_aa: CASSLQSVVRNEQFF
cdr3_nt: TGTGCCAGCAGCTTACAATCGGTGGTCCGCAATGAGCAGTTCTTC
v_call: TRBV7-2
d_call: .
clone_size: few
j_call: TRBJ2-1

cdr3_aa: CASRNSESYNEQFF
cdr3_nt: TGTGCCAGCAGAAATAGCGAATCCTACAATGAGCAGTTCTTC
v_call: TRBV28
d_call: .
clone_size: few
j_call: TRBJ2-1

cdr3_aa: CASSHGLAGSNTGELFF
cdr3_nt: TGCGCCAGCAGCCACGGACTAGCGGGCTCGAACACCGGGGAGCTGTTTTTT
v_call: TRBV4-3
d_call: TRBD2
clone_size: .
j_call: TRBJ2-2

cdr3_aa: CASSRGQAREQFF
cdr3_nt: TGTGCCAGCAGTAGAGGACAAGCTAGGGAGCAGTTCTTC
v_call: TRBV27
d_call: .
clone_size: .
j_call: TRBJ2-1

cdr3_aa: CASSTENTDTQYF
cdr3_nt: TGTGCCAGCAGCACTGAGAACACAGATACGCAGTATTTT
v_call: TRBV7-2
d_call: .
clone_size: few
j_call: TRBJ2-3

cdr3_aa: CAWTGVTNEKLFF
cdr3_nt: TGTGCCTGGACAGGGGTTACTAATGAAAAACTGTTTTTT
v_call: TRBV30
d_call: .
clone_size: .
j_call: TRBJ1-4

cdr3_aa: CASRSPGGTTEAFF
cdr3_nt: TGTGCCAGCAGATCTCCAGGGGGCACTACTGAAGCTTTCTTT
v_call: TRBV28
d_call: TRBD1
clone_size: .
j_call: TRBJ1-1

cdr3_aa: CSVARETSTNEKLFF
cdr3_nt: TGCAGCGTTGCCAGGGAAACCTCAACTAATGAAAAACTGTTTTTT
v_call: TRBV29-1
d_call: .
clone_size: .
j_call: TRBJ1-4

cdr3_aa: CASSLGQAWNTEAFF
cdr3_nt: TGCGCCAGCAGCTTGGGACAGGCCTGGAACACTGAAGCTTTCTTT
v_call: TRBV5-1
d_call: .
clone_size: .
j_call: TRBJ1-1

cdr3_aa: CASSTGRGTYEQYF
cdr3_nt: TGTGCCAGCAGTACGGGTAGGGGGACCTACGAGCAGTACTTC
v_call: TRBV2
d_call: .
clone_size: few
j_call: TRBJ2-7

cdr3_aa: CSVLSGTYNEQFF
cdr3_nt: TGCAGCGTTCTTAGCGGGACCTACAATGAGCAGTTCTTC
v_call: TRBV29-1
d_call: TRBD2
clone_size: few
j_call: TRBJ2-1

cdr3_aa: CAWSPRYNEQFF
cdr3_nt: TGTGCCTGGAGTCCCCGCTACAATGAGCAGTTCTTC
v_call: TRBV30
d_call: .
clone_size: .
j_call: TRBJ2-1

cdr3_aa: CAISGQGRDTGELFF
cdr3_nt: TGTGCCATCAGTGGGCAGGGGAGAGACACCGGGGAGCTGTTTTTT
v_call: TRBV10-3
d_call: .
clone_size: few
j_call: TRBJ2-2

cdr3_aa: CASSARAGARTDTQYF
cdr3_nt: TGTGCCAGCAGTGCTAGGGCGGGAGCCCGCACAGATACGCAGTATTTT
v_call: TRBV25-1
d_call: TRBD2
clone_size: few
j_call: TRBJ2-3

cdr3_aa: CAVAGVADTQYF
cdr3_nt: TGTGCAGTAGCGGGAGTCGCAGATACGCAGTATTTT
v_call: TRBV28
d_call: TRBD2
clone_size: few
j_call: TRBJ2-3

cdr3_aa: CSARSGGGYTF
cdr3_nt: TGCAGTGCTAGAAGCGGTGGTGGCTACACCTTC
v_call: TRBV20-1
d_call: .
clone_size: few
j_call: TRBJ1-2

cdr3_aa: CASVEKAGGPINEQFF
cdr3_nt: TGTGCCAGCGTTGAGAAAGCGGGAGGGCCGATCAATGAGCAGTTCTTC
v_call: TRBV21-1
d_call: .
clone_size: few
j_call: TRBJ2-1

cdr3_aa: CASSFQTSSSYNEQFF
cdr3_nt: TGTGCCAGCAGTTTTCAGACTAGCTCTTCCTACAATGAGCAGTTCTTC
v_call: TRBV28
d_call: TRBD2
clone_size: few
j_call: TRBJ2-1

cdr3_aa: CAWSVRLKETQYF
cdr3_nt: TGTGCCTGGAGTGTGCGCCTTAAAGAGACCCAGTACTTC
v_call: TRBV30
d_call: .
clone_size: .
j_call: TRBJ2-5

cdr3_aa: CASNGGRADGELFF
cdr3_nt: TGTGCCAGCAACGGCGGGAGGGCTGACGGGGAGCTGTTTTTT
v_call: TRBV28
d_call: TRBD2
clone_size: .
j_call: TRBJ2-2

cdr3_aa: CASSFRMSSYEQYF
cdr3_nt: TGTGCCAGCAGCTTTCGAATGAGCTCCTACGAGCAGTACTTC
v_call: TRBV5-4
d_call: .
clone_size: few
j_call: TRBJ2-7

cdr3_aa: CASSSTSASYNEQFF
cdr3_nt: TGCGCCAGCAGCTCAACTAGCGCGTCTTACAATGAGCAGTTCTTC
v_call: TRBV4-3
d_call: TRBD2
clone_size: few
j_call: TRBJ2-1

cdr3_aa: CASSENGGRVGDTQYF
cdr3_nt: TGTGCCAGCAGTGAAAATGGCGGGAGAGTTGGAGATACGCAGTATTTT
v_call: TRBV2
d_call: TRBD2
clone_size: .
j_call: TRBJ2-3

cdr3_aa: CASSDRLAGTYEQYF
cdr3_nt: TGTGCCAGCAGTGATAGACTAGCGGGGACCTACGAGCAGTACTTC
v_call: TRBV25-1
d_call: TRBD2
clone_size: .
j_call: TRBJ2-7

cdr3_aa: CASSVLYAKNIQYF
cdr3_nt: TGTGCCAGCAGTGTCCTCTATGCCAAAAACATTCAGTACTTC
v_call: TRBV28
d_call: .
clone_size: few
j_call: TRBJ2-4

cdr3_aa: CASSLKQNSGNTIYF
cdr3_nt: TGTGCCAGCAGCTTGAAACAAAATTCTGGAAACACCATATATTTT
v_call: TRBV5-4
d_call: .
clone_size: few
j_call: TRBJ1-3

cdr3_aa: CASSGQRSTDTQYF
cdr3_nt: TGTGCCAGCAGCGGACAGCGGAGCACAGATACGCAGTATTTT
v_call: TRBV7-3
d_call: .
clone_size: few
j_call: TRBJ2-3

cdr3_aa: CASSKTNVGEEGLSGANVLTF
cdr3_nt: TGCGCCAGCAGCAAAACCAACGTGGGTGAAGAGGGCCTCTCTGGGGCCAACGTCCTGACTTTC
v_call: TRBV4-3
d_call: .
clone_size: .
j_call: TRBJ2-6

cdr3_aa: CASSVALAGASNEQFF
cdr3_nt: TGTGCCAGCAGCGTAGCACTTGCGGGAGCTTCTAATGAGCAGTTCTTC
v_call: TRBV9
d_call: TRBD2
clone_size: .
j_call: TRBJ2-1

cdr3_aa: CASSPPGEWHIQYF
cdr3_nt: TGTGCCAGCAGCCCCCCCGGGGAGTGGCACATTCAGTACTTC
v_call: TRBV11-2
d_call: .
clone_size: .
j_call: TRBJ2-4

cdr3_aa: CASSGGLAAYNEQFF
cdr3_nt: TGTGCCAGCAGTGGAGGACTAGCGGCTTACAATGAGCAGTTCTTC
v_call: TRBV6-5
d_call: TRBD2
clone_size: .
j_call: TRBJ2-1

cdr3_aa: CASTRASRGPSYEQYF
cdr3_nt: TGTGCCAGCACCCGTGCCTCCAGGGGACCCTCCTACGAGCAGTACTTC
v_call: TRBV28
d_call: .
clone_size: few
j_call: TRBJ2-7

cdr3_aa: CASSVARTLTPDGGGANVLTF
cdr3_nt: TGTGCCAGCAGCGTAGCTCGAACCCTTACACCCGACGGCGGGGGGGCCAACGTCCTGACTTTC
v_call: TRBV9
d_call: .
clone_size: .
j_call: TRBJ2-6

cdr3_aa: CASSLRQGGSTDTQYF
cdr3_nt: TGTGCCAGCTCACTACGACAGGGGGGCAGCACAGATACGCAGTATTTT
v_call: TRBV18
d_call: TRBD1
clone_size: few
j_call: TRBJ2-3

cdr3_aa: CSVERTENTGELFF
cdr3_nt: TGCAGCGTTGAAAGGACAGAGAACACCGGGGAGCTGTTTTTT
v_call: TRBV29-1
d_call: .
clone_size: few
j_call: TRBJ2-2

cdr3_aa: CASSYSGVGYGYTF
cdr3_nt: TGTGCCAGCAGTTACTCCGGGGTCGGCTATGGCTACACCTTC
v_call: TRBV6-5
d_call: .
clone_size: .
j_call: TRBJ1-2

cdr3_aa: CASSTGLAYNEQFF
cdr3_nt: TGTGCCAGCAGTACGGGACTAGCCTACAATGAGCAGTTCTTC
v_call: TRBV28
d_call: TRBD2
clone_size: few
j_call: TRBJ2-1

cdr3_aa: CASSPSSQETQYF
cdr3_nt: TGTGCCAGCAGCCCCTCGTCCCAAGAGACCCAGTACTTC
v_call: TRBV9
d_call: .
clone_size: once
j_call: TRBJ2-5